The rows below give T cell receptor beta chains drawn from one sample of a study of cytomegalovirus exposure and HLA in healthy donors. This table comes from immunoSEQ multiplex PCR, and its TCRdb copy is limited to in-frame clones, with some not included. Of about 200,000 clones listed, about 13% are singletons. Material for sequencing was PBMCs. These receptor sequences come from a man aged 50-60 years in good health and CMV-seropositive. The CDR3 runs from the conserved cysteine through the conserved F or W. The order of the fields is CDR3 DNA, CDR3 protein, D gene, clone size, J gene, V gene. The D gene is left open where the match is weak. Size is stated for part of the rows, as once, few or many counts, or as a class when the clone is expanded.

TGTGCCAGCAGCCCAACCGGGACTGGAGAGTATGGCTACACCTTC	CASSPTGTGEYGYTF	NA	NA	TRBJ1-2	TRBV5-6
TGTGCCAGCTCAATCGGGACAACCTACGAGCAGTACTTC	CASSIGTTYEQYF	NA	NA	TRBJ2-7	TRBV18
TGTGCCAGCAGCCCCCCCCGGTCGGGTCAGAGTGAAAAACTGTTTTTT	CASSPPRSGQSEKLFF	NA	few	TRBJ1-4	TRBV7-2
TGTGCCTGGAGTCCCCAGGACAGGGGGTTTTATAACGGCTACACCTTC	CAWSPQDRGFYNGYTF	TRBD1	few	TRBJ1-2	TRBV30
TGTGCCAGCAGTTCGCGACAGACCAGTAGGCGGTCACCCCTCCACTTT	CASSSRQTSRRSPLHF	NA	NA	TRBJ1-6	TRBV27
TGTGCCAGCAGCCCCTTGGGCGGACACCCAAACACCGAAGCTTTCTTT	CASSPLGGHPNTEAFF	NA	NA	TRBJ1-1	TRBV11-2
TGTGCCATCAGTGAGTCGGGAACAGGGGGCCACACCTTC	CAISESGTGGHTF	TRBD1	few	TRBJ1-2	TRBV10-3
TGTGCCAGCAGCTTGACACTGAACACTGAAGCTTTCTTT	CASSLTLNTEAFF	NA	NA	TRBJ1-1	TRBV11-2
TGTGCCAGCAGTGAGTCTTTGGGACAGGGGACCAATGAGCAGTTCTTC	CASSESLGQGTNEQFF	TRBD1	NA	TRBJ2-1	TRBV6-4
TGTGCCAGCAGTACCGGGACAGGGGGCTACGAGCAGTACTTC	CASSTGTGGYEQYF	TRBD1	few	TRBJ2-7	TRBV6-1
TGTGCCAGCAGCTCCCCCGGGACAGGGAGGGACTATGGCTACACCTTC	CASSSPGTGRDYGYTF	TRBD1	NA	TRBJ1-2	TRBV11-3
TGTGCTAGTGGTCGGTGGAGGGAGTATGTGATAAAGCAGTTCTTC	CASGRWREYVIKQFF	NA	few	TRBJ2-1	TRBV12-5
TGTGCCAGCAGTTTATCGGGACAGGTAGTGGAGACCCAGTACTTC	CASSLSGQVVETQYF	TRBD1	NA	TRBJ2-5	TRBV27
TGTGCCAGCAGCCCGGAGGGCTCAATTACCCAGCCCCAGCATTTT	CASSPEGSITQPQHF	NA	few	TRBJ1-5	TRBV5-8
TGTGCCAGCAGCCCCATCCGGGACAGGGGGGCAATCTTT	CASSPIRDRGAIF	TRBD1	NA	TRBJ2-3	TRBV14
TGTGCCAGCAGCCAAGATTGGCGGGGCGGGGACCTCTACTTC	CASSQDWRGGDLYF	NA	NA	TRBJ2-5	TRBV14
TGTGCCAGCAATATCGTAAACTACAATGAGCAGTTCTTC	CASNIVNYNEQFF	NA	NA	TRBJ2-1	TRBV2
TGTGCCAGCAGTGCGGGACAGGGTGATTCACCCCTCCACTTT	CASSAGQGDSPLHF	TRBD1	NA	TRBJ1-6	TRBV6-5
TGTGCCAGTCAGGCCCTCACGGCAGGAAACACCATATATTTT	CASQALTAGNTIYF	NA	few	TRBJ1-3	TRBV6-1
TGTGCTAGTGGGCCCGGTTTAGGCAGGGCAACTAATGAAAAACTGTTTTTT	CASGPGLGRATNEKLFF	NA	few	TRBJ1-4	TRBV12-5
TGTGCCAGCTCACCAAGGGCAGGGTTCAATGAGCAGTTCTTC	CASSPRAGFNEQFF	NA	NA	TRBJ2-1	TRBV18
TGTGCCAGCAGGCCCGGACAGGGTGGCCAGCCCCAGCACTTT	CASRPGQGGQPQHF	TRBD1	NA	TRBJ1-5	TRBV27
TGTGCCAGCAGCTCTGGGACTCCAGGTCCTGAGACCCAGTACTTC	CASSSGTPGPETQYF	NA	few	TRBJ2-5	TRBV11-3
TGCGCCAGCAACTTGGGACATTCGAACACCGGGGAGCTGTTTTTT	CASNLGHSNTGELFF	NA	NA	TRBJ2-2	TRBV5-1
TGTGCCAGCAGTGAAATCCCCGGGACAGGGGCAGATACGCAGTATTTT	CASSEIPGTGADTQYF	TRBD1	few	TRBJ2-3	TRBV6-1
TGTGCCAGTAGTAGCGCCAAGAACACTGAAGCTTTCTTT	CASSSAKNTEAFF	NA	NA	TRBJ1-1	TRBV19
TGTGCCAGCAGCTTTTTGTCAGGGGGAGGAGAGACCCAGTACTTC	CASSFLSGGGETQYF	NA	few	TRBJ2-5	TRBV5-8
TGCGCCAGCAGCTTAAGGACAGGGAATAATTCACCCCTCCACTTT	CASSLRTGNNSPLHF	TRBD1	few	TRBJ1-6	TRBV5-1
TGTGCCAGCAGTACCCACAGGGGATTTGGGGCCAACGTCCTGCCTTTC	CASSTHRGFGANVLPF	TRBD1	NA	TRBJ2-6	TRBV25-1
TGCGCCAGCAGCTTGGATGCTCAGGTATCTGGAAACACCATATATTTT	CASSLDAQVSGNTIYF	NA	few	TRBJ1-3	TRBV5-1
TGCGCCAGCAGCTATCGTGGGGACAGGGGGCAGACCCAGTACTTC	CASSYRGDRGQTQYF	TRBD1	few	TRBJ2-5	TRBV5-1
TGTGCCAGCAGCTTGGTCGGTCAGGGAATTGACGAGCAGTACTTC	CASSLVGQGIDEQYF	NA	NA	TRBJ2-7	TRBV5-6
TGTGCCAGCAGCTTGGGACAGGGCAATGAGCAGTTCTTC	CASSLGQGNEQFF	TRBD1	NA	TRBJ2-1	TRBV11-1
TGTGCCAGCAGCTTGCGTGTTGACAGGGGAGGGGAGACCCAGTACTTC	CASSLRVDRGGETQYF	NA	NA	TRBJ2-5	TRBV5-4
TGCGCCAGCAGCTTGGCCGGGACAGGGGTGCAGTATTTT	CASSLAGTGVQYF	TRBD1	few	TRBJ2-3	TRBV5-1
TGTGCCAGCAAAGTCTCCCCAGGGACCTACGAGCAGTACTTC	CASKVSPGTYEQYF	NA	few	TRBJ2-7	TRBV27
TGTGCCATTAGCGGGGAGGGGGCTCATCGGGGCTACACCTTC	CAISGEGAHRGYTF	TRBD1	NA	TRBJ1-2	TRBV28
TGTGCCAGCAGTTTAGACAGGGGCCAAGAGACCCAGTACTTC	CASSLDRGQETQYF	TRBD1	few	TRBJ2-5	TRBV27
TGTGCCAGCAGGATACAGGGGGAAGAGACCCAGTACTTC	CASRIQGEETQYF	TRBD1	few	TRBJ2-5	TRBV6-5
TGTGCCAGCAGTATAATCAGGGGGAGCACTGAAGCTTTCTTT	CASSIIRGSTEAFF	TRBD1	NA	TRBJ1-1	TRBV11-3
TGTGCCAGCAACAACGGACTAGCGGGGAACAATGAGCAGTTCTTC	CASNNGLAGNNEQFF	TRBD2	NA	TRBJ2-1	TRBV5-4
TGTGCCAGCAGTGCCCAGACTAGCGCAACTAGCACAGATACGCAGTATTTT	CASSAQTSATSTDTQYF	TRBD2	few	TRBJ2-3	TRBV6-1
TGTGCCTGGAGTGTAGACAGGGTCGGTGGCTACACCTTC	CAWSVDRVGGYTF	TRBD1	few	TRBJ1-2	TRBV30
TGCAGCGTTGGAGGGGACAGGGGAACCGAGCAGTACTTC	CSVGGDRGTEQYF	TRBD1	few	TRBJ2-7	TRBV29-1
TGTGCCAGCACACAGGAGATTGGCTACACCTTC	CASTQEIGYTF	NA	few	TRBJ1-2	TRBV6-1
TGTGCCAGCAGTTACCTACAGGTGAACACTGAAGCTTTCTTT	CASSYLQVNTEAFF	NA	few	TRBJ1-1	TRBV6-5
TGTGCCAGCAGCTACGACGCGCAGGTGGAGACCCAGTACTTC	CASSYDAQVETQYF	NA	NA	TRBJ2-5	TRBV5-6
TGTGCCAGCAGCTTAGGTGGGCAGAACACTGAAGCTTTCTTT	CASSLGGQNTEAFF	NA	few	TRBJ1-1	TRBV7-2
TGTGCCAGCAGCAAGAGACAGAGCTCCAATCAGCCCCAGCATTTT	CASSKRQSSNQPQHF	NA	NA	TRBJ1-5	TRBV21-1
TGTGCCAGCAGCGTAGGGGGCTATGGGGCCAACGTCCTGACTTTC	CASSVGGYGANVLTF	NA	NA	TRBJ2-6	TRBV9
TGTGCCAGCAGCAACCCTAGCGGGGGCACAGATACGCAGTATTTT	CASSNPSGGTDTQYF	TRBD2	NA	TRBJ2-3	TRBV11-3
TGTGCCAGCAGCTTACAGGAACAGCTCAACTATGGCTACACCTTC	CASSLQEQLNYGYTF	NA	NA	TRBJ1-2	TRBV7-9
TGTGCCAGCAGTGCGAGCGGACAGGGGAATTCACCCCTCCACTTT	CASSASGQGNSPLHF	TRBD1	few	TRBJ1-6	TRBV5-4
TGTGCCAGCAGCAAGACAAGCAATGAGCAGTTCTTC	CASSKTSNEQFF	NA	few	TRBJ2-1	TRBV21-1
TGTGCCAGCAGTTACGGGGCAGGAGACCGACCCCAGCATTTT	CASSYGAGDRPQHF	NA	few	TRBJ1-5	TRBV6-5